Below, one T cell receptor beta chain is given with its context. Its antigen target is currently unknown. Base qualities are missing; no much larger clone stands one base away. CD8 naive samples were CD45RO-negative cells positively selected for CCR7, giving a CD45RA+CCR7+ population that excluded TemRA cells. The donors were healthy, HIV-negative adults with no recently reported acute infections or vaccinations. Every donor was a Caucasian adult living in Nashville, Tennessee, USA. Blood was collected by leukapheresis, and PBMCs were isolated by Ficoll-Histopaque density gradient centrifugation and then cryopreserved in liquid nitrogen vapor phase. Purity and quantity of every magnetically sorted T cell population were checked by analytical flow cytometry. Genomic DNA was isolated from every sorted fraction and measured by UV absorbance on a Nanodrop 2000c. Trimming accounts for 5 bases at V and 4 bases at J, while the number of junction bases matched to no gene is 3. The CDR3 has 13 amino acids, counting the end cysteine and phenylalanine. Left in the record is the CDR3 DNA by itself, 39 bases read in frame from the first base. The germline V gene gives CDR1 as MGHRA and CDR2 as YSYEKL.

Using the deep immunoSEQ assay, TCR CDR3 regions were amplified from genomic DNA by multiplex PCR. Genomic DNA extracted from each cell subset was distributed evenly over all wells of several immunoSEQ 96-well plates, and each plate served as one replicate. For sorted subsets, around 200 ng genomic DNA, equal to 30,000 or so T cell genomes, was loaded into each replicate PCR. Purified libraries were quantified with a Qubit 3.0 fluorometer, sized on a Bioanalyzer 2100, and re-quantified with the KAPA Library Quantification kit. Each immunoSEQ 96-well plate was sequenced on its own single-read 150-cycle Illumina NextSeq 550 flow cell. On the authors' methods: Because only junctional sequences without quality scores were contained in the immunoSEQ output, filtering matching that applied to full-length reads could not be performed. To assign V/J genes and CDR3, sequences were annotated against IMGT germline references using PyIR, a Python wrapper for IgBLAST v1.9. Reads were filtered out if the reads had weak V/J assignments (E-value above 1e-6), no CDR3, stop codons, out-of-frame junctions, or ambiguous translated residues. V3J clonotypes were defined as sequences sharing the same inferred V gene, J gene, and CDR3 amino acid sequence. Percentage overlap between repertoires was computed as shared unique clonotypes divided by the size of the smaller repertoire. RTK rarefaction, the Chao1 estimator, and Recon v2.1 estimates of unobserved clonotypes were used to assess repertoire richness. Generation probabilities were computed with OLGA for all TCRbeta clonotypes obtained by the gDNA method from several donors. Held by TCRdb, this immuneACCESS table contains in-frame sequences only and omits some clones. Under half of the omission traces to an unresolved V gene where checked; the cause of the rest is unknown. V, J and clone size were drawn from that table, and D and trimming were deduced from the DNA. Within this sample are more than 600,000 clones, with about 91% of them counted one time only. The top ten hold 20% to 25% of the sample.

These data originate in a study of shared clonotypes between healthy human individuals (dated by TCRdb to the early 2020s). Regarding the study in general: The cohort comprised two women and three men aged 18 to 49 years. To estimate repertoire size and how much clonotypes are shared between individuals, the study performed deep sequencing of blood TCR repertoires from roughly five healthy adults. To increase sequencing depth and limit assay-specific biases, TCR repertoire library preparation and sequencing were carried out by different laboratories using diverse techniques. For each donor, CD4 naive and CD4 memory were each run on three plates, CD8 naive on two plates, and CD8 memory on one plate. Each donor's leukapheresis produced roughly between about 0.9 and 9.5 billion PBMCs. Broader findings and caveats from the paper: Naive subsets generally had larger estimated clonotype richness than memory subsets. Sharing across a handful of donors was observed for about 5% of naive CD4, about 4% of naive CD8, 2% to 2.5% of memory CD4, and roughly 0.4% of memory CD8 clonotypes. Only blood was sampled, and tissue TCR repertoires likely differ from those in blood. Because the study included a small number of donors, the genetic and exposure-history diversity represented was limited. Higher generation probabilities were observed for clonotypes shared by all four sorted-subset donors than for non-shared clonotypes. Pairwise subsampling led to the expectation that sequencing depth would affect the degree of clonotype sharing among donors. Incomplete sequencing was indicated by rarefaction of sorted-subset datasets, despite the large sequencing depth.

The receptor chain draws on TRBV4-1 and TRBJ2-7; 9 bases in the middle match TRBD1. The sequenced sample consisted of naive CD8+ T cells sorted from blood. The cell subset or site label corresponds to: CD45RA+CCR7+. This clonotype originated in a young man in good health. CDR3 sequence: CASSEQGAYEQYF. In nucleotides, the sequence is TGCGCCAGCAGCGAACAGGGGGCGTACGAGCAGTACTTC.